This T cell receptor (beta chain) is from a study of multiple sclerosis patients with progressive multifocal leukoencephalopathy. The study's findings and limits: At PML onset, no shared TRBV or TRBJ gene usage was seen. Whether JC virus or general immunocompromise explains the findings remained unclear.

Time point here: time of PML onset. PML was diagnosed clinically and by MRI, then confirmed by JC virus DNA in cerebrospinal fluid. PML in natalizumab-treated patients developed after between roughly 16 and 60 months of natalizumab therapy. V lost 8 bases and J 2 bases, leaving 17 bases between the germline ends. The CDR3 covers 15 residues. Germline loops: CDR1 MNHNS, CDR2 SASEGT. Produced via immunoSEQ multiplex PCR; TCRdb's table is partial and in-frame only. The sample consists of tens of thousands of clones, approximately 85% of them appearing once. Turning to this clone: Its target is unknown.

The chain has TRBV6-1 and TRBJ2-3; TRBD2 is a possible D gene (5 bases). The starting material was PBMCs, obtained from a patient treated with natalizumab. The TCR originated in a woman aged 25 to 45 with progressive multifocal leukoencephalopathy. The CDR3 protein is CASFGLQLNTDTQYF. The CDR3 coding sequence is TGTGCCAGCTTCGGACTCCAACTTAACACAGATACGCAGTATTTT.